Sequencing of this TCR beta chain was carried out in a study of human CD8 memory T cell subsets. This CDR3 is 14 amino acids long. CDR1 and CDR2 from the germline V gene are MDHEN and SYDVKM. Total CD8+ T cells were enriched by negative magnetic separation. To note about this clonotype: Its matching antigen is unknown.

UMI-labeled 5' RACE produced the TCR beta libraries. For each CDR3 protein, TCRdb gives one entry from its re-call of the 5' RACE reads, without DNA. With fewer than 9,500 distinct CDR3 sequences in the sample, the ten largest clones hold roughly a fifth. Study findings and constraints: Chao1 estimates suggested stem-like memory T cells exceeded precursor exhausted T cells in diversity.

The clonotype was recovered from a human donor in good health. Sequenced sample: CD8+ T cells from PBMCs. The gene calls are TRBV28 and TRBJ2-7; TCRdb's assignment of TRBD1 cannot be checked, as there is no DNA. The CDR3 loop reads CASSSTGTGNEQYF.